The next 29 T cell receptor beta chains were all read from a single sample in a study of cytomegalovirus exposure and HLA in healthy donors. A multiplex PCR was run with 60 Vbeta primers and 13 Jbeta primers. Using immunoSEQ multiplex PCR, the repertoire was profiled, and TCRdb retains in-frame clones only, with some absent. The profile covers some 250,000 clones, with more than 75% appearing a single time and 5.4% taken by the ten largest. Sequenced: PBMCs. All receptors come from a woman aged 35 to 49 in good health and CMV-seropositive.

The J gene is TRBJ1-2, the V gene TRBV5-6; D gene uncertain. V lost 4 bases, J lost 5 bases, and 9 bases lay in between. CDR1 SGHDT and CDR2 YYEEEE come from the germline V gene. The length of the CDR3 is 12 residues. In DNA form, the CDR3 reads TGTGCCAGCAGCCCTCACGGGTATGGCTACACCTTC. Its protein product is CASSPHGYGYTF. The variable domain in full, with the rest retrieved from reference TRBV5-6 and TRBJ1-2, is DAGVTQSPTHLIKTRGQQVTLRCSPKSGHDTVSWYQQALGQGPQFIFQYYEEEERQRGNFPDRFSGHQFPNYSSELNVNALLLGDSALYLCASSPHGYGYTFGSGTRLTVV.

The rearrangement links TRBV6-4 to TRBJ2-5; tentative D call: TRBD1 (6 bases). This CDR3 has 13 amino acids. Germline assignment: CDR1 MRHNA and CDR2 SNTAGT. The V end lost 4 bases, the J end lost 4 bases, and 10 bases lay between the germline ends. CDR3 amino acids: CASSVNRAETQYF. CDR3 coding DNA: TGTGCCAGCAGTGTCAACAGGGCAGAGACCCAGTACTTC.

This clone was observed a few times. V and J are TRBV6-7 and TRBJ1-2, with D perhaps TRBD1 (6 bases). TRBV6-7 is recorded as an ORF, its role being uncertain. V was trimmed by 5 bases and J by 13 bases, leaving 17 bases between them. The CDR3 is 12 residues long. The CDR3 DNA reads as TGTGCCAGCAGTCCACTCGGGGGGGCGCGCACCTTC. Amino acids: CASSPLGGARTF.

The chain has TRBV7-2 and TRBJ1-3; no definite D call. The CDR3 loop spans 14 amino acids. Germline CDR1 SGHTA, CDR2 FQGNSA. Between the trimmed V and J ends, which lost 3 bases and 3 bases, there was a span of 9 bases. This chain's CDR3 is CASSFRGFGNTIYF. Written as DNA, the CDR3 is TGTGCCAGCAGCTTTAGAGGGTTTGGAAACACCATATATTTT.

V and J are TRBV30 and TRBJ1-2; no firm D call. The germline V and J ends were trimmed by 4 bases and 2 bases, with 8 bases remaining between them. There are 12 residues in the CDR3. Germline V gene data show CDR1 as GTSNPN and CDR2 as SVGIG (reference sequence). CDR3 in amino acids: CAWKHPNYGYTF. In DNA, the CDR3 is TGTGCCTGGAAGCACCCAAACTATGGCTACACCTTC.

The V and J genes are TRBV12-5 and TRBJ2-7; 8 bases map to TRBD1. Per the germline V gene, CDR1 is LGHNT and CDR2 is FRNRAP. V was clipped by 7 bases and J by 7 bases; unmatched bases: 21. CDR3 length: 17 amino acids. The CDR3 sequence is CASVLYPGTGGGREQYF. The CDR3 nucleotides read TGTGCTAGTGTCCTCTACCCCGGGACAGGAGGAGGCAGGGAGCAGTACTTC.

The chain employs TRBV9 and TRBJ1-1; a possible D gene is TRBD1 (6 bases). This CDR3 contains 16 residues. V was trimmed by 4 bases and J by 5 bases, leaving 21 bases between them. Germline values: CDR1 SGDLS, CDR2 YYNGEE. The CDR3 sequence: CASSRTGIGVGTEAFF. The CDR3, as DNA: TGTGCCAGCAGCAGAACAGGGATTGGAGTAGGGACTGAAGCTTTCTTT.

A note on this clone: This same CDR3 is encoded by further DNA sequences in the sample. The J gene is TRBJ2-3, the V gene TRBV5-4; 11 nucleotides align to TRBD2. The V gene end was trimmed by 4 bases and the J gene end by 5 bases; junction bases not matched to a gene: 3. Germline loops: CDR1 SGHNT, CDR2 YYREEE (reference sequence). CDR3 length equals 14 residues. The CDR3 reads CASSAGLAGDTQYF. The CDR3 DNA follows: TGTGCCAGCAGCGCTGGACTAGCGGGAGATACGCAGTATTTT.

This rearrangement joins TRBV7-3 to TRBJ2-3; 9 nucleotides align to TRBD1. The junction had 3 bases not matched to a gene; V was cut back by 3 bases and J by 5 bases. The germline CDR1 and CDR2 sequences are SGHTA and FQGTGA. The length of the CDR3 is 14 residues. Here the CDR3 reads CASSLGQGKDTQYF. CDR3 sequence (DNA): TGTGCCAGCAGCTTGGGACAGGGAAAAGATACGCAGTATTTT.

This clone was seen a handful of times. Its ends do not fully match the called genes, so a read error is possible. The rearrangement links TRBV7-9 to TRBJ2-3; no reliable D call. The CDR3 extends over 12 amino acids. The V gene's germline CDR1 is SEHNR and CDR2 FQNEAQ (reference sequence). The CDR3 sequence is CSSSLTQNTQYF. CDR3 bases: TGTTCCAGCAGCTTGACACAAAATACGCAGTATTTT. The full variable domain, rest sourced from reference TRBV7-9 and TRBJ2-3, is DTGVSQNPRHKITKRGQNVTFRCDPISEHNRLYWYRQTLGQGPEFLTYFQNEAQLEKSRLLSDRFSAERPKGSFSTLEIQRTEQGDSAMYLCSSSLTQNTQYFGPGTRLTVL.

The rearrangement joins TRBV27 to TRBJ1-6, with 9 positions matching TRBD1. The CDR3 runs 16 residues. V gave up 5 bases and J gave up 10 bases; unmatched junction bases: 12. CDR1 and CDR2 from the germline V gene are MNHEY and SMNVEV (reference sequence). Here the CDR3 reads CASSQLGTGRRSPLHF. The CDR3 coding sequence is TGTGCCAGCAGTCAACTAGGGACAGGGCGAAGGTCACCCCTCCACTTT.

A note on this clone: Germline and junction disagree at one end, which may indicate a read error. The gene calls are TRBV7-9 and TRBJ2-7; tentatively, D is TRBD2 (7 bases). The CDR3 length is 16 residues. CDR1 and CDR2 from the germline V gene are SEHNR and FQNEAQ (reference sequence). The CDR3 DNA reads as TGTTCCAGCAGCTTAGGGGGAGGGGGGTACCTTGACGAGCAGTACTTC. It is translated as CSSSLGGGGYLDEQYF.

The rearrangement joins TRBV6-5 to TRBJ1-2, with 8 bases identical to TRBD1. V lost 7 bases and J lost 6; bases outside the gene matches: 4. Germline CDR1 reads MNHEY; CDR2 reads SVGAGI. The CDR3 is made up of 12 amino acids. The CDR3 sequence: CASTPDRDGYTF. Here the CDR3 DNA reads TGTGCCAGCACCCCGGACAGGGATGGCTACACCTTC.

For this clone: At one boundary the junction diverges from the germline segment, which might be a read error. CDR3: CSSSFWTTEAFF. CDR3 nucleotides: TGTTCCAGCAGCTTTTGGACAACTGAAGCTTTCTTT. The chain employs TRBV7-9 and TRBJ1-1, with D perhaps matching TRBD1 (5 bases). CDR3 length: 12 residues. CDR1 is SEHNR and CDR2 is FQNEAQ in the germline V gene (reference sequence).

V gene TRBV11-2 combines with J gene TRBJ1-4; D is undetermined. V was cut by 7 bases and J by 8 bases, with 17 bases left in between. This CDR3 spans 14 amino acids. Germline CDR1 reads SGHAT; CDR2 reads FQNNGV. CDR3 region: CASTTPGGWEKLFF. The DNA for the CDR3 is TGTGCCAGCACCACCCCAGGAGGTTGGGAAAAACTGTTTTTT.

The chain joins TRBV6-5 to TRBJ2-5; TRBD2 agrees at 7 bases. This CDR3 region has 15 residues. V shed 5 bases and J 2 bases; nucleotides not matched to a gene: 8. Germline CDR1 is MNHEY and CDR2 is SVGAGI. CDR3 sequence (DNA): TGTGCCAGCAGTCCCTGGGATAGCGGGCAAGAGACCCAGTACTTC. Its translation: CASSPWDSGQETQYF.

The chain employs TRBV9 and TRBJ2-1, with a weak D call TRBD1 (5 bases). The CDR3 is made up of 15 amino acids. Germline V gene lookup returns CDR1 SGDLS and CDR2 YYNGEE. Trimming took 0 bases from V and 3 from J, leaving 10 bases between them. CDR3 sequence reads: CASSVGSGHYNEQFF. The CDR3 bases are TGTGCCAGCAGCGTAGGGTCCGGACACTACAATGAGCAGTTCTTC. The whole variable domain, remainder taken from reference TRBV9 and TRBJ2-1, is DSGVTQTPKHLITATGQRVTLRCSPRSGDLSVYWYQQSLDQGLQFLIQYYNGEERAKGNILERFSAQQFPDLHSELNLSSLELGDSALYFCASSVGSGHYNEQFFGPGTRLTVL.

This chain joins TRBV6-1 and TRBJ1-5; 8 bases are a match to TRBD1. V dropped 5 bases and J dropped 1; count of bases not matched to a gene: 4. Germline V gene data show CDR1 as MNHNS and CDR2 as SASEGT. The CDR3 has 15 amino acids. CDR3 loop: CASSPDRASNQPQHF. DNA of the CDR3: TGTGCCAGCAGTCCGGACAGGGCCAGCAATCAGCCCCAGCATTTT.

The chain uses TRBV6-1 and TRBJ1-1; D may be TRBD1 (6 bases). The CDR3 is made up of 15 amino acids. CDR1 is MNHNS, CDR2 SASEGT, per germline. The V end lost 4 bases, the J end lost 0 bases, and 12 bases lay between the germline ends. CDR3 region: CASSAGGVMNTEAFF. Here the CDR3 DNA reads TGTGCCAGCAGTGCGGGGGGCGTAATGAACACTGAAGCTTTCTTT.

The chain has TRBV4-2 and TRBJ1-1; D not resolved. The V gene lost 4 bases and the J gene lost 1 base, with 7 bases spanning the gap. Germline V CDR1 and CDR2: LGHNA, YNFKEQ. The CDR3 extends over 13 amino acids. The CDR3 nucleotides are TGTGCCAGCAGCCGAGGGAGGAACACTGAAGCTTTCTTT. Protein product: CASSRGRNTEAFF.

The V call is TRBV30, the J call TRBJ1-2, with D possibly matching TRBD1 (6 bases). Trimming removed 2 bases at V and 6 bases at J, with 13 bases between. This CDR3 has 13 amino acids. Per germline, CDR1 GTSNPN and CDR2 SVGIG (reference sequence). The chain's CDR3 is CAWSPGAGDGYTF. The DNA for the CDR3 is TGTGCCTGGAGTCCTGGGGCAGGGGATGGCTACACCTTC.

This clone was detected only a few times. The V gene is TRBV18, the J gene TRBJ1-2; 9 positions agree with TRBD1. With V trimmed by 5 bases and J by 3 bases, 4 bases remained unmatched. Germline V lookup: CDR1 KGHSH, CDR2 LQKENI. CDR3 length: 14 amino acids. CDR3 coding DNA: TGTGCCAGCTCAACGGGACAGGGTCACTATGGCTACACCTTC. Its protein product is CASSTGQGHYGYTF.

The genes are TRBV10-2 and TRBJ2-7; tentatively, D is TRBD1 (5 bases). The CDR3 loop spans 14 amino acids. The V gene's germline CDR1 is WSHSY and CDR2 SAAADI. V shed 3 bases and J shed 2 bases, with 11 bases lying between them. This chain's CDR3 is CASSDTGRTYEQYF. Here the CDR3 DNA reads TGCGCCAGCAGTGACACAGGAAGAACCTACGAGCAGTACTTC.

A word on this clone: Different DNA sequences within this sample yield the same CDR3. The chain has TRBV11-1 and TRBJ2-7; 9 nucleotides align to TRBD2. Germline assignment: CDR1 SGHAT and CDR2 FQDESV (reference sequence). The CDR3 covers 14 residues. With 1 base clipped from V and 4 bases from J, the junction kept 2 bases outside the gene matches. The CDR3 loop is CASSLGLADYEQYF. DNA for the CDR3: TGTGCCAGCAGCTTAGGACTAGCGGATTACGAGCAGTACTTC.

This chain connects TRBV30 to TRBJ1-6; D might be TRBD1 (6 bases). The V end was cut by 4 bases, the J end by 6 bases, with 10 bases between. Germline V gene data show CDR1 as GTSNPN and CDR2 as SVGIG (reference sequence). This CDR3 has 13 residues. In DNA form, the CDR3 reads TGTGCCTGGATAGGACAGCCTAATTCACCCCTCCACTTT. It is translated as CAWIGQPNSPLHF. The full variable domain, with the rest looked up from reference TRBV30 and TRBJ1-6, is SQTIHQWPATLVQPVGSPLSLECTVEGTSNPNLYWYRQAAGRGLQLLFYSVGIGQISSEVPQNLSASRPQDRQFILSSKKLLLSDSGFYLCAWIGQPNSPLHFGNGTRLTVT.

The gene calls are TRBV7-9 and TRBJ1-3; TRBD1 might be the D (5 bases). Trimming took 4 bases from V and 0 from J, leaving 19 bases between them. CDR3 size: 18 residues. Per the germline V gene, CDR1 is SEHNR and CDR2 is FQNEAQ (reference sequence). CDR3 sequence: CASSSLLGGSSSGNTIYF. CDR3 sequence (DNA): TGTGCCAGCAGCTCACTCCTCGGGGGGTCCTCCTCTGGAAACACCATATATTTT.

This chain links TRBV7-3 with TRBJ1-6; 7 nucleotides agree with TRBD1. The CDR3 totals 14 residues. With V trimmed by 5 bases and J by 10 bases, 8 bases remained unmatched. Germline lookup yields CDR1 SGHTA and CDR2 FQGTGA. DNA of the CDR3: TGTGCCAGCAGCCTACAGGGGTCTGGGTCACCCCTCCACTTT. Translated: CASSLQGSGSPLHF.

This clone was observed once. The rearrangement joins TRBV12-5 to TRBJ2-5; the match to TRBD2 covers 16 bases. Germline lookup yields CDR1 LGHNT and CDR2 FRNRAP. The CDR3 runs to 17 residues. V lost 9 bases to trimming and J lost 5 bases; unmatched junction nucleotides: 12. CDR3 loop: CARDTGTSGRARETQYF. CDR3 coding DNA: TGTGCTAGAGACACCGGGACTAGCGGGAGGGCCCGGGAGACCCAGTACTTC.

The chain links TRBV27 to TRBJ2-7, with 7 bases matching TRBD1. Per the germline V gene, CDR1 is MNHEY and CDR2 is SMNVEV (reference sequence). The CDR3 consists of 15 residues. J was trimmed by 7 bases and V by 5 bases; bases with no gene match: 14. The CDR3 sequence is CASSGETGLAGEQYF. The CDR3 nucleotides read TGTGCCAGCAGTGGGGAGACAGGGCTGGCAGGGGAGCAGTACTTC.